This T cell receptor (beta chain) is from a study of T cell responses to AZD1222 COVID-19 vaccine. Study-wide findings and caveats: Nearly half of spike-specific TCRs reportedly target unmutated variant regions.

Produced via immunoSEQ multiplex PCR; TCRdb's table is partial and in-frame only. Found here are 90,000 to 150,000 clones, about 85% of them singletons; the top ten hold 3%. With regard to this clone: The antigen remains undetermined.

Per the germline V gene, CDR1 is LGHDT and CDR2 is YNNKEL (reference sequence). V lost 4 bases to trimming and J lost 5 bases, with 14 bases between them. The CDR3 is 15 amino acids. The chain employs TRBV3-1 (or the pseudogene TRBV3-2) and TRBJ1-4, with D hard to call. This sequence originates from an adult who received the AZD1222 COVID-19 vaccine. The sample consisted of peripheral blood, taken 28 days after the second AZD1222 dose. CDR3 sequence (DNA): TGTGCCAGCAGCCCACGCCCAAACTTAAATGAAAAACTGTTTTTT. Translating gives CASSPRPNLNEKLFF.